The sequence of this TCR beta chain was determined in a study of shared T cell receptors in the human thymus. Data came from immunoSEQ multiplex PCR; TCRdb stores just in-frame clones and leaves some out. This table holds roughly 560,000 clones, around 78% found once. This sample was also put to use in a study of human thymus T cells.

The specimen sequenced was thymocytes. The sequence was obtained from a boy under three years old with a congenital heart defect.

The CDR3: CASSLGGRMTSQETQYF. In DNA form, the CDR3 reads TGCGCCAGCAGCTTGGGAGGCCGAATGACCTCCCAAGAGACCCAGTACTTC. The V call is TRBV5-1, the J call TRBJ2-5; D is ambiguous. Germline values: CDR1 SGHRS, CDR2 YFSETQ. The CDR3 sequence is 17 residues long. The V gene lost 0 bases and the J gene lost 1 base, with 16 bases spanning the gap.